Below are 11 T cell receptor beta chains sequenced from a single sample in a study of shared clonotypes between healthy human individuals. TCRdb's table, derived via immunoSEQ multiplex PCR, lists solely in-frame clones and lacks some. The table records approximately 710,000 clones, 80% to 95% of them present only once. The sequencing input was memory CD8+ T cells from PBMCs. As for subset: CD45RO+ cells pooled with CCR7-negative TemRA cells. The receptors were gathered from a man between 18 and 29 years old in good health. Some clones in this sample may be carry-over from other donors' samples.

The chain carries TRBV29-1 and TRBJ2-7, with 8 bases matching TRBD1. CDR3 length: 15 residues. Per germline, CDR1 SQVTM and CDR2 ANQGSEA. J was trimmed by 2 bases and V by 6 bases; bases with no gene match: 12. The CDR3 sequence is CSVIADRGSTYEQYF. The CDR3 coding sequence is TGCAGCGTCATCGCCGACAGGGGATCAACCTACGAGCAGTACTTC.

In this sample, this clone turned up a few times. The V gene is TRBV10-1, the J gene TRBJ1-1; D unresolved. CDR1 is WNHNN and CDR2 is SYGVQD in the germline V gene (reference sequence). V was trimmed by 3 bases and J by 2 bases, leaving 4 bases between them. The CDR3 contains 12 residues. In DNA, the CDR3 is TGCGCCAGCAGTGACAGAAACACTGAAGCTTTCTTT. It encodes CASSDRNTEAFF.

The chain's CDR3 is CASSQEAGTGGEGYTF. DNA of the CDR3: TGTGCCAGCAGCCAGGAGGCCGGGACAGGGGGCGAAGGCTACACCTTC. The chain links TRBV7-9 to TRBJ1-2; 12 positions match TRBD1. With 5 bases clipped from V and 8 bases from J, the junction kept 12 bases outside the gene matches. This CDR3 has 16 amino acids. The germline gives CDR1 SEHNR, CDR2 FQNEAQ (reference sequence).

The rearrangement joins TRBV7-2 to TRBJ2-1, with D perhaps TRBD2 (6 bases). The V and J ends lost 3 bases and 3 bases respectively, with 12 bases between them. CDR3 length: 15 residues. CDR1 SGHTA and CDR2 FQGNSA come from the germline V gene. The CDR3 protein is CASSLDGRYYNEQFF. The CDR3 nucleotides read TGTGCCAGCAGCTTGGACGGGAGATACTACAATGAGCAGTTCTTC.

The rearrangement joins TRBV7-9 to TRBJ2-7; D may match TRBD1 or TRBD2 (5 bases each). The CDR3 has 16 amino acids. The germline V gene has CDR1 SEHNR and CDR2 FQNEAQ (reference sequence). The V and J ends lost 1 base and 1 base respectively, with 14 bases between them. CDR3 sequence reads: CASSLGLGTVSYEQYF. As DNA, the CDR3 is TGTGCCAGCAGCTTAGGTCTGGGGACGGTGTCCTACGAGCAGTACTTC.

The chain is built from TRBV6-5 and TRBJ2-5; no definite D call. Germline-derived CDR1 and CDR2 are MNHEY and SVGAGI. Between the trimmed V and J ends, which lost 5 bases and 2 bases, there was a span of 12 bases. The CDR3 is made up of 14 amino acids. CDR3 residues: CASSAYRAQETQYF. The CDR3 DNA sequence: TGTGCCAGCAGTGCTTACCGGGCTCAAGAGACCCAGTACTTC.

In DNA, the CDR3 is TGTGCCAGCAGCTTGTCCGCAGGGTGGGATGAGCAGTTCTTC. This gives the protein CASSLSAGWDEQFF. The gene calls are TRBV7-9 and TRBJ2-1, with D maybe TRBD1 (5 bases). V lost 3 bases and J lost 8, with 14 bases in between. The CDR3 runs 14 residues. CDR1 is SEHNR and CDR2 is FQNEAQ in the germline V gene (reference sequence). The whole variable domain, filled in from reference TRBV7-9 and TRBJ2-1, reads DTGVSQNPRHKITKRGQNVTFRCDPISEHNRLYWYRQTLGQGPEFLTYFQNEAQLEKSRLLSDRFSAERPKGSFSTLEIQRTEQGDSAMYLCASSLSAGWDEQFFGPGTRLTVL.

V gene TRBV19 combines with J gene TRBJ2-7; D remains ambiguous. Trimming removed 3 bases from V and 3 bases from J, with 9 bases in between. Germline CDR1 LNHDA, CDR2 SQIVND (reference sequence). The length of the CDR3 is 13 residues. In DNA form, the CDR3 reads TGTGCCAGTAGTATCGGTTCAAACTACGAGCAGTACTTC. This sequence encodes CASSIGSNYEQYF.

The CDR3 nucleotides are TGTGCCAGCAGCTTCGATGGTGGGGCCTTAAATGAAAAACTGTTTTTT. Translating it yields CASSFDGGALNEKLFF. This chain joins TRBV5-5 and TRBJ1-4; TRBD1 might be the D (5 bases). The CDR3 runs to 16 residues. Germline V lookup: CDR1 SGHKS, CDR2 YYEKEE (reference sequence). V gave up 2 bases and J gave up 5 bases, with 16 bases separating them.

J is TRBJ1-3 and V is TRBV27, with a possible D match to TRBD1 (6 bases). The germline V gene encodes CDR1 MNHEY and CDR2 SMNVEV (reference sequence). The ends were cut back, 7 bases at V and 3 bases at J, with 16 bases in the middle. The CDR3 is 15 amino acids. The CDR3 loop is CASMSGVGGGNTIYF. In DNA, the CDR3 is TGTGCCAGCATGTCAGGGGTAGGAGGTGGAAACACCATATATTTT.

The CDR3 reads CASSLTSGDYEQYF. The CDR3 DNA follows: TGCGCCAGCAGCTTGACTAGCGGGGACTACGAGCAGTACTTC. The chain carries TRBV5-1 and TRBJ2-7, with TRBD2 matching 10 bases. In germline, CDR1 is SGHRS, CDR2 YFSETQ. The V and J ends lost 1 base and 3 bases, in that order; junction bases with no gene match: 1. The CDR3 is 14 residues long.